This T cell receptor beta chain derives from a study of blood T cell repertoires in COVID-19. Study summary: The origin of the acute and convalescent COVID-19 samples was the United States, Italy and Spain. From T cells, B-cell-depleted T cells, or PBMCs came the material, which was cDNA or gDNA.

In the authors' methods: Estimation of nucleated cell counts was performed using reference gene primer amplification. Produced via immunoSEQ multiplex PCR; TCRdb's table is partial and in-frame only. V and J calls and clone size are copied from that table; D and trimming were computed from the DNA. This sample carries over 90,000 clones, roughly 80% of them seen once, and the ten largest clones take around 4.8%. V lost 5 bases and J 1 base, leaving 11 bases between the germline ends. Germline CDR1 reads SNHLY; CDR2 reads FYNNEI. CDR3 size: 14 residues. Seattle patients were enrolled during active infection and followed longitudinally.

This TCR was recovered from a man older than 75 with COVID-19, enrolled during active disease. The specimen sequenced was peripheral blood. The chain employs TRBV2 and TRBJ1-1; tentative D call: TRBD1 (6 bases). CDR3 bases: TGTGCCAGCAGTTTACAGGGTACGAACACTGAAGCTTTCTTT. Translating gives CASSLQGTNTEAFF.